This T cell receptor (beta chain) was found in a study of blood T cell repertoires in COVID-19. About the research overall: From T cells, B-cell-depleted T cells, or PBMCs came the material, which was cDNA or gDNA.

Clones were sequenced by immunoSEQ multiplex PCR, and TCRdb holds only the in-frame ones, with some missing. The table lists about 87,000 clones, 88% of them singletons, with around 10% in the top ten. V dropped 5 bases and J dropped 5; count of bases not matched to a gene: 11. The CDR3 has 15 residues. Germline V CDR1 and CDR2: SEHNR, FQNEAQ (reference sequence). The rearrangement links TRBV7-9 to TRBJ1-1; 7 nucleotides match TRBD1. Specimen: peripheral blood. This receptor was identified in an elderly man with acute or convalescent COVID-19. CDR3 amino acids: CASSPIITRGTEAFF. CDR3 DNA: TGTGCCAGCAGCCCTATAATAACCAGGGGGACTGAAGCTTTCTTT.